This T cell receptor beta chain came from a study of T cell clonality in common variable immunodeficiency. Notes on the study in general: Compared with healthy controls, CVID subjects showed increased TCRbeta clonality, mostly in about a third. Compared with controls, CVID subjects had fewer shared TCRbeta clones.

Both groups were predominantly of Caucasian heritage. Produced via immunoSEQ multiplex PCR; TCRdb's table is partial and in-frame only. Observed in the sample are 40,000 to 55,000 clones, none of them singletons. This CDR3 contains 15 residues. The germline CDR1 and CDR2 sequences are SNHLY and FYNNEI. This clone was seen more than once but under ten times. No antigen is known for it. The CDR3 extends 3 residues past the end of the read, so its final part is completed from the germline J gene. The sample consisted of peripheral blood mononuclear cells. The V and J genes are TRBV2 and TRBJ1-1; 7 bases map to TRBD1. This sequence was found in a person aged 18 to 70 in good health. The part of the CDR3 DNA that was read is TGTGCCAGCAGTGAAGCACAGGGGAGTCGGTTGGAA. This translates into CASSEAQGSRLE. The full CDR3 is CASSEAQGSRLEAFF. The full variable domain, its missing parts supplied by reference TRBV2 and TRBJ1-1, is EPEVTQTPSHQVTQMGQEVILRCVPISNHLYFYWYRQILGQKVEFLVSFYNNEISEKSEIFDDQFSVERPDGSNFTLKIRSTKLEDSAMYFCASSEAQGSRLEAFFGQGTRLTVV.